This T cell receptor (beta chain) was sequenced for a study of control samples from healthy donors and cancer patients. V gave up 3 bases and J gave up 3 bases, with 18 bases separating them. The CDR3 consists of 16 residues. CDR1 and CDR2 from the germline V gene are SGDLS and YYNGEE. Method: immunoSEQ multiplex PCR; TCRdb's copy keeps in-frame clones and lacks some. This table has over 150,000 clones, roughly 94% appearing once. The TCR sequence derives from a man aged 60-69 years with colorectal cancer. Input material: PBMCs. J is TRBJ1-1 and V is TRBV9; D is perhaps TRBD1 (5 bases). The CDR3 sequence: CASSAPQGRSDTEAFF. The CDR3 DNA follows: TGTGCCAGCAGCGCCCCCCAGGGTCGTTCGGACACTGAAGCTTTCTTT.